These 11 T cell receptor beta chains were sequenced from one sample in a study of T cell repertoires in cytomegalovirus infection. MiXCR, run by TCRdb on the reads, gives a single entry per CDR3 protein. The sample contains 900,000 to 950,000 distinct CDR3 sequences, approximately 31% of which appear only once. Their target antigens are unknown. Specimen: cultured CD8+ T cells from PBMCs, collected from culture after CMV antigen stimulation. The source of these receptors is a human donor in good health (CMV status not recorded). Some clones in this sample may be carry-over from other donors' samples.

The CDR3 here is CATSPLSQVETQYF. The CDR3 bases are TGTGCCACCAGCCCTCTCTCACAGGTAGAGACCCAGTACTTC. The chain joins TRBV15 to TRBJ2-5; a possible D gene is TRBD1 (5 bases). The ends were cut back, 5 bases at V and 4 bases at J, with 14 bases in the middle. The CDR3 totals 14 residues. Germline CDR1 and CDR2: LNHNV and YYDKDF (reference sequence).

This rearrangement joins TRBV7-3 to TRBJ2-2; TRBD2 is a possible D gene (6 bases). Trimming pared 4 bases from V and 5 bases from J, leaving 20 bases between. This CDR3 region has 17 residues. From germline, CDR1 is SGHTA and CDR2 FQGTGA. CDR3 DNA sequence: TGTGCCAGCAGCTCTCTGGGGCTAGCGAGACCAACCGGGGAGCTGTTTTTT. Amino acids: CASSSLGLARPTGELFF. Looking up the rest from reference TRBV7-3 and TRBJ2-2 gives the full variable domain: GAGVSQTPSNKVTEKGKYVELRCDPISGHTALYWYRQSLGQGPEFLIYFQGTGAADDSGLPNDRFFAVRPEGSVSTLKIQRTERGDSAVYLCASSSLGLARPTGELFFGEGSRLTVL.

This clonotype was found a few times. This sequence joins TRBV6-2 or TRBV6-3 and TRBJ1-6; D gene unclear. Germline V lookup: CDR1 MNHEY, CDR2 SVGEGT. This CDR3 region has 14 residues. V was shortened by 8 bases and J by 2 bases, with 10 bases between the two germline ends. CDR3 DNA: TGTGCCAGCGGAGGACTTCCCTATAATTCACCCCTCCACTTT. This encodes CASGGLPYNSPLHF.

This clonotype occurred once. This sequence joins TRBV12-3 or TRBV12-4 and TRBJ2-1; 13 nucleotides agree with TRBD2. There are 16 residues in the CDR3. Trimming cost V 0 bases and J 7 bases; bases outside gene matches: 3. The CDR3 spells CASSLARGLAGNEQFF. CDR3 nucleotide sequence: TGTGCCAGCAGTTTAGCGAGGGGACTAGCGGGGAATGAGCAGTTCTTC.

This clonotype was counted only a few times. This chain joins TRBV6-6 and TRBJ2-2; 11 positions agree with TRBD2. In germline, CDR1 is MNHNY, CDR2 SVGAGI (reference sequence). This CDR3 region has 19 residues. V trimming: 6 bases; J trimming: 3 bases; junction bases outside the gene matches: 15. CDR3 in amino acids: CASSPEYGRGLADTGELFF. DNA for the CDR3: TGTGCCAGCAGCCCCGAGTATGGGAGGGGACTAGCGGACACCGGGGAGCTGTTTTTT.

This clonotype showed up just a few times. J is TRBJ1-1 and V is TRBV11-1, with D possibly TRBD1 on 5 matching bases. Germline CDR1 is SGHAT and CDR2 is FQDESV (reference sequence). Between the trimmed V and J ends, which lost 3 bases and 4 bases, there was a span of 12 bases. The CDR3 has 14 amino acids. CDR3 DNA: TGTGCCAGCAGCTTCCCCGGGGGGTTCACTGAAGCTTTCTTT. Its protein is CASSFPGGFTEAFF.

This chain links TRBV11-2 with TRBJ1-1, with D tentatively TRBD1 (6 bases). The V end was cut by 5 bases, the J end by 7 bases, with 14 bases between. From germline, CDR1 is SGHAT and CDR2 FQNNGV. The CDR3 is made up of 13 amino acids. This chain's CDR3 is CASSPHLTGEAFF. For the CDR3, the DNA is TGTGCCAGCAGCCCCCACCTGACAGGTGAAGCTTTCTTT.

This clonotype has a handful of counts. The rearrangement joins TRBV4-1 to TRBJ1-1; D is unresolved. Trimming took off 0 bases at V and 4 bases at J, with 9 bases between the two ends. The CDR3 contains 14 residues. CDR1 and CDR2 from the germline V gene are MGHRA and YSYEKL. CDR3 coding DNA: TGCGCCAGCAGCCAAGATCTACGGCCCACTGAAGCTTTCTTT. Its protein is CASSQDLRPTEAFF.

This clonotype is a singleton in its sample. As the CDR3 is not closed by the conserved phenylalanine or tryptophan, this likely results from a read error. The rearrangement uses TRBV19 and TRBJ1-2; D possibly corresponds to TRBD1 (6 bases). The V gene's germline CDR1 is LNHDA and CDR2 SQIVND (reference sequence). This CDR3 spans 15 amino acids. The CDR3 nucleotides are TGTGCCAGTAGTATTGTGGCAGGGGCACGGAATGGTTACACCCTC. Translated: CASSIVAGARNGYTL.

This chain joins TRBV4-3 and TRBJ2-5; D gene uncertain. The length of the CDR3 is 16 residues. Trimming shortened V by 0 bases and J by 2 bases, and 13 bases separated the two germline ends. Germline V gene lookup returns CDR1 LGHNA and CDR2 YSLEER. The CDR3 DNA reads as TGCGCCAGCAGCCAAGACCCTTACACTGAGCAAGAGACCCAGTACTTC. Its translation is CASSQDPYTEQETQYF.

This clonotype was found a few times. The rearrangement joins TRBV4-1 to TRBJ2-5; D is possibly TRBD1 or TRBD2 (6 bases each). CDR3 size: 14 residues. V lost 0 bases and J lost 4, with 9 bases in between. Germline V gives CDR1 MGHRA, CDR2 YSYEKL. CDR3 sequence: CASSQEGGLETQYF. The CDR3 DNA reads as TGCGCCAGCAGCCAAGAAGGGGGGTTAGAGACCCAGTACTTC.